The rows below give T cell receptor beta chains drawn from one sample of a study of cytomegalovirus exposure and HLA in healthy donors. The data were produced by immunoSEQ multiplex PCR, yet TCRdb's version contains in-frame clones alone and is incomplete. This table has about 110,000 clones, about 70% appearing once. The sequenced sample was PBMCs. The source is a woman in her forties or fifties in good health and CMV-seropositive. CDR3s include the opening cysteine and the closing phenylalanine or tryptophan. Fields, in order: V gene, J gene, clone size, D gene, CDR3 protein, CDR3 DNA. D genes are given only for firm matches. Size is stated for part of the rows, as once, few or many counts, or as a class when the clone is expanded.

TRBV11-2,TRBJ1-4,NA,NA,CASSLDGRANQEKLFF,TGTGCCAGCAGCTTAGATGGGAGGGCGAATCAAGAAAAACTGTTTTTT
TRBV7-3,TRBJ2-1,NA,TRBD2,CASSLGPGGYNEQFF,TGTGCCAGCAGCTTAGGCCCGGGGGGCTACAATGAGCAGTTCTTC
TRBV19,TRBJ1-1,NA,NA,CASSHDYRNTEAFF,TGTGCCAGTAGCCACGACTATAGGAACACTGAAGCTTTCTTT
TRBV5-1,TRBJ2-7,NA,TRBD1,CASSLGDRLSYEQYF,TGCGCCAGCAGCCTAGGGGACAGACTGTCCTACGAGCAGTACTTC
TRBV7-2,TRBJ1-5,few,NA,CASSLQGYSNQPQHF,TGTGCCAGCAGCCTACAGGGTTATAGCAATCAGCCCCAGCATTTT
TRBV6-5,TRBJ2-1,NA,TRBD2,CASRPLAGDYNEQFF,TGTGCCAGCAGGCCGCTAGCGGGGGATTACAATGAGCAGTTCTTC
TRBV10-3,TRBJ2-3,NA,TRBD2,CAIHNLAGGTDTQYF,TGTGCCATCCATAATCTAGCGGGGGGCACAGATACGCAGTATTTT
TRBV6-5,TRBJ1-1,NA,NA,CASRTIRDLNEAFF,TGTGCCAGCAGGACCATTCGGGACTTGAATGAAGCTTTCTTT
TRBV30,TRBJ1-1,NA,NA,CAWSRRTEAFF,TGTGCCTGGAGCAGAAGAACTGAAGCTTTCTTT
TRBV4-1,TRBJ2-2,few,NA,CASSLLGTSNTGELFF,TGCGCCAGCAGCCTCCTTGGGACATCGAACACCGGGGAGCTGTTTTTT
TRBV29-1,TRBJ2-1,NA,TRBD2,CSVLADIYNEQFF,TGCAGCGTTCTAGCGGATATCTACAATGAGCAGTTCTTC
TRBV9,TRBJ1-6,NA,NA,CASSDRGSNSPLHF,TGCGCCAGCAGCGACCGAGGAAGTAATTCACCCCTCCACTTT
TRBV11-2,TRBJ1-6,NA,NA,CASSSSGAYNSPLHF,TGTGCCAGCAGCTCTTCAGGGGCCTATAATTCACCCCTCCACTTT
TRBV28,TRBJ1-4,few,NA,CASSPGGDLNEKLFF,TGTGCCAGCAGTCCCGGGGGGGATTTAAATGAAAAACTGTTTTTT
TRBV7-8,TRBJ1-2,NA,TRBD1,CASSPDRGRSSGYTF,TGTGCCAGCAGCCCGGACAGGGGGCGATCGAGTGGCTACACCTTC
TRBV6-6,TRBJ1-5,NA,TRBD1,CASRLGTGNQPQHF,TGTGCCAGCAGACTTGGGACAGGGAATCAGCCCCAGCATTTT
TRBV11-1,TRBJ2-2,NA,NA,CASHRRHTGELFF,TGTGCCAGTCATAGGAGGCACACCGGGGAGCTGTTTTTT
TRBV5-1,TRBJ2-1,NA,TRBD2,CASSSSGLQSYNEQFF,TGCGCCAGCAGCTCCTCGGGACTACAGTCCTACAATGAGCAGTTCTTC
TRBV2,TRBJ1-4,NA,NA,CASNEEGITTATNEKLFF,TGTGCCAGCAACGAAGAGGGCATTACGACTGCAACTAATGAAAAACTGTTTTTT
TRBV11-2,TRBJ2-5,once,NA,CASSPQETQYF,TGTGCCAGCAGCCCACAAGAGACCCAGTACTTC
TRBV6-1,TRBJ2-7,NA,TRBD2,CASSSSGGPYEQYF,TGTGCCAGCAGTTCAAGCGGGGGGCCTTACGAGCAGTACTTC
TRBV30,TRBJ2-3,NA,TRBD2,CALGGVAGGDTQYF,TGTGCCTTAGGCGGGGTAGCGGGGGGAGATACGCAGTATTTT
TRBV7-2,TRBJ1-5,NA,NA,CASSSRQSNQPQHF,TGTGCCAGCAGCTCCAGACAGAGCAATCAGCCCCAGCATTTT
TRBV5-5,TRBJ2-2,many,NA,CASSFDRPTGELFF,TGTGCCAGCAGCTTCGACAGACCCACCGGGGAGCTGTTTTTT
TRBV28,TRBJ1-2,NA,NA,CASSRTNYGYTF,TGTGCCAGCAGTAGGACAAACTATGGCTACACCTTC
TRBV13,TRBJ1-5,NA,NA,CASSLGGRPSNQPQHF,TGTGCCAGCAGCTTAGGGGGGCGACCCAGCAATCAGCCCCAGCATTTT
TRBV5-1,TRBJ1-3,NA,NA,CASRDTSGNTIYF,TGCGCCAGCCGGGATACCTCTGGAAACACCATATATTTT
TRBV14,TRBJ2-1,NA,TRBD2,CASSQGVAGGWYNEQFF,TGTGCCAGCAGCCAAGGCGTGGCGGGGGGGTGGTACAATGAGCAGTTCTTC
TRBV28,TRBJ1-6,NA,NA,CAAGRINSPLHF,TGTGCAGCGGGCAGGATTAATTCGCCCCTCCACTTT
TRBV9,TRBJ1-1,NA,NA,CASSVGPLSTEAFF,TGTGCCAGCAGCGTAGGTCCACTCTCCACTGAAGCTTTCTTT
TRBV5-5,TRBJ2-1,NA,NA,CASSLESVSYNEQFF,TGTGCCAGCAGCTTGGAGTCGGTGTCCTACAATGAGCAGTTCTTC
TRBV7-9,TRBJ2-2,few,NA,CASNTLQGGRELFF,TGTGCCAGCAACACTCTACAGGGAGGGAGGGAGCTGTTTTTT
TRBV6-1,TRBJ2-7,few,NA,CASRRGSSHEQYF,TGTGCCAGCAGGAGAGGGTCGTCCCACGAGCAGTACTTC
TRBV23-1,TRBJ2-4,NA,TRBD1,CASSLSRAGGRAKNIQYF,TGCGCCAGCAGTCTCTCGAGGGCAGGGGGACGGGCCAAAAACATTCAGTACTTC
TRBV15,TRBJ1-2,NA,TRBD1,CATSIRQGAGYGYTF,TGTGCCACCAGCATACGACAGGGGGCAGGCTATGGCTACACCTTC
TRBV7-9,TRBJ1-2,NA,TRBD1,CASSLLQGSNGYTF,TGTGCCAGCAGCTTATTACAGGGGTCCAATGGCTACACCTTC
TRBV20-1,TRBJ2-7,NA,NA,CSASQGYEQYF,TGCAGTGCTAGCCAGGGCTACGAGCAGTACTTC
TRBV28,TRBJ2-7,NA,TRBD1,CASSSTGESSYEQYF,TGTGCCAGCAGTTCGACAGGGGAAAGCTCCTACGAGCAGTACTTC
TRBV9,TRBJ2-2,once,TRBD2,CASSIHSGEGNTGELFF,TGTGCCAGCAGCATCCATAGCGGGGAGGGGAACACCGGGGAGCTGTTTTTT
TRBV28,TRBJ1-1,few,TRBD1,CASSFPGQPGAPEAFF,TGTGCCAGCAGTTTCCCGGGACAGCCGGGGGCGCCTGAAGCTTTCTTT
TRBV6-1,TRBJ1-5,NA,NA,CASSASSGTTSHQPQHF,TGTGCCAGCAGTGCATCTTCCGGGACAACATCACATCAGCCCCAGCATTTT
TRBV10-1,TRBJ1-2,few,TRBD1,CASAPQGANGYTF,TGCGCCAGCGCACCACAGGGGGCGAACGGCTACACCTTC
TRBV5-1,TRBJ2-1,NA,TRBD1,CASSLPQGASNNEQFF,TGCGCCAGCAGCTTACCACAGGGGGCGTCTAACAATGAGCAGTTCTTC
TRBV21-1,TRBJ1-4,once,NA,CASSLRQGGEKLFF,TGTGCCAGCAGCTTACGACAGGGTGGGGAAAAACTGTTTTTT
TRBV7-9,TRBJ1-6,few,NA,CASMAGGRSYNSPLHF,TGTGCCAGCATGGCGGGGGGGCGTTCCTATAATTCACCCCTCCACTTT
TRBV7-3,TRBJ2-5,NA,TRBD2,CASSTGLAGQETQYF,TGTGCCAGCAGCACGGGACTAGCGGGACAAGAGACCCAGTACTTC